This is a list of T cell receptor beta chains from one sample in a study of cytomegalovirus exposure and HLA in healthy donors. Clones were read by immunoSEQ multiplex PCR, and TCRdb kept only the in-frame ones, dropping some. The sample contains around 100,000 clones, around 10% of which appear only once. Material for sequencing was PBMCs. The receptor source for this set is a man in his forties in good health and CMV-seropositive. CDR3s include the opening cysteine and the closing phenylalanine or tryptophan. D genes are given only for firm matches. Some rows have no size entry. The others give once, few or many, or a class for an expanded clone.

d_call	j_call	clone_size	v_call	cdr3_aa	cdr3_nt
-	TRBJ2-1	-	TRBV5-4	CASSPEEGMAYNEQFF	TGTGCCAGCAGCCCTGAGGAGGGGATGGCCTACAATGAGCAGTTCTTC
-	TRBJ2-2	few	TRBV5-1	CASSPEGAGELFF	TGCGCCAGCAGCCCAGAAGGAGCCGGGGAGCTGTTTTTT
-	TRBJ2-3	-	TRBV6-1	CASNQDTQYF	TGTGCCAGCAATCAGGATACGCAGTATTTT
TRBD1	TRBJ2-1	-	TRBV28	CASSPGGFGGSYNEQFF	TGTGCCAGCAGTCCAGGGGGTTTTGGCGGCTCCTACAATGAGCAGTTCTTC
TRBD2	TRBJ2-1	-	TRBV2	CASSEISGNYNEQFF	TGTGCCAGCAGTGAAATTAGCGGGAATTACAATGAGCAGTTCTTC
TRBD2	TRBJ2-3	-	TRBV7-3	CASSATSGRTDTQYF	TGTGCCAGCAGCGCGACTAGCGGGAGAACAGATACGCAGTATTTT
TRBD1	TRBJ2-1	few	TRBV2	CASSKPQGAIEQFF	TGTGCCAGCAGTAAACCACAGGGGGCTATTGAGCAGTTCTTC
TRBD2	TRBJ2-7	-	TRBV10-2	CASKLAGGPYEQYF	TGCGCCAGCAAGCTGGCGGGAGGCCCCTACGAGCAGTACTTC
-	TRBJ1-1	few	TRBV5-8	CRMGMNTEAFF	TGCCGGATGGGCATGAACACTGAAGCTTTCTTT
TRBD1	TRBJ2-2	-	TRBV9	CASSTTGGDTGELFF	TGTGCCAGCAGCACGACAGGGGGCGACACCGGGGAGCTGTTTTTT
TRBD1	TRBJ2-7	-	TRBV18	CASSPPDRVDEQYF	TGTGCCAGCTCACCACCGGACAGGGTAGACGAGCAGTACTTC
TRBD1	TRBJ2-4	few	TRBV5-1	CASSLGVRGLAKNIQYF	TGCGCCAGCAGCTTGGGAGTGAGGGGGCTAGCCAAAAACATTCAGTACTTC
TRBD2	TRBJ2-5	-	TRBV7-2	CASTILGGVGFETQYF	TGTGCCAGCACCATTCTGGGGGGGGTAGGTTTCGAGACCCAGTACTTC
TRBD2	TRBJ2-1	-	TRBV19	CASRRVAGGRNEQFF	TGTGCCAGTAGACGGGTAGCGGGAGGGCGAAATGAGCAGTTCTTC
TRBD1	TRBJ2-2	few	TRBV5-1	CASSKQGAGELFF	TGCGCCAGCAGCAAGCAGGGGGCCGGGGAGCTGTTTTTT
-	TRBJ2-5	few	TRBV7-2	CASSLRTLYQETQYF	TGTGCCAGCAGCTTAAGGACACTTTACCAAGAGACCCAGTACTTC
-	TRBJ2-2	-	TRBV5-6	CASSLGLNTGELFF	TGTGCCAGCAGCTTGGGACTGAACACCGGGGAGCTGTTTTTT
-	TRBJ1-2	-	TRBV27	CASSLSNLARGYTF	TGTGCCAGCAGTTTATCCAACCTAGCAAGAGGCTACACCTTC
-	TRBJ2-1	few	TRBV2	CASSEGGGYNEQFF	TGTGCCAGCAGTGAAGGAGGCGGTTACAATGAGCAGTTCTTC
TRBD1	TRBJ1-2	-	TRBV7-2	CASSLHSGTGRGLGYTF	TGTGCCAGCAGCTTACACTCCGGGACAGGAAGGGGATTGGGCTACACCTTC
TRBD2	TRBJ2-7	-	TRBV7-2	CASSPLAGGPSYEQYF	TGTGCCAGCAGCCCCTTAGCGGGAGGGCCGTCCTACGAGCAGTACTTC
TRBD1	TRBJ1-2	few	TRBV6-5	CASSYGTGVGYTF	TGTGCCAGCAGTTATGGGACAGGGGTTGGCTACACCTTC
TRBD2	TRBJ2-7	few	TRBV28	CASIAGVYSYEQYF	TGTGCCAGCATAGCGGGAGTATATTCCTACGAGCAGTACTTC
TRBD2	TRBJ2-5	-	TRBV5-6	CASSTRLAGDPAQYF	TGTGCCAGCAGCACCCGACTAGCGGGAGACCCGGCCCAGTACTTC
TRBD1	TRBJ1-1	-	TRBV6-1	CASTRQGNTEAFF	TGTGCCAGCACGAGACAGGGGAACACTGAAGCTTTCTTT
TRBD1	TRBJ2-7	-	TRBV6-5	CASSPQGPNYEQYF	TGTGCCAGCAGTCCACAGGGGCCCAACTACGAGCAGTACTTC
TRBD1	TRBJ1-3	-	TRBV5-1	CASSYSPGQSTMSSGNTIYF	TGCGCCAGCAGCTATTCACCGGGACAGAGCACAATGAGCTCTGGAAACACCATATATTTT
-	TRBJ1-1	-	TRBV7-8	CASSLPLTNTEAFF	TGTGCCAGCAGCTTACCACTTACGAACACTGAAGCTTTCTTT
TRBD1	TRBJ1-6	few	TRBV10-3	CAIGTGTDSPLHF	TGTGCCATCGGGACAGGGACGGATTCACCCCTCCACTTT
-	TRBJ2-7	few	TRBV29-1	CSVGSVSSYEQYF	TGCAGCGTTGGGTCGGTTAGCTCCTACGAGCAGTACTTC
-	TRBJ1-1	few	TRBV7-2	CASSLDAHPGFQAFF	TGTGCCAGCAGCTTAGATGCCCATCCAGGGTTCCAAGCTTTCTTT
-	TRBJ2-7	few	TRBV5-4	CASSLGYEGAYEQYF	TGTGCCAGCAGCTTAGGGTACGAGGGAGCCTACGAGCAGTACTTC
TRBD2	TRBJ2-3	few	TRBV28	CASSSPFSGREATADTQYF	TGTGCCAGCAGTTCGCCTTTCAGCGGGAGGGAAGCGACGGCTGATACGCAGTATTTT